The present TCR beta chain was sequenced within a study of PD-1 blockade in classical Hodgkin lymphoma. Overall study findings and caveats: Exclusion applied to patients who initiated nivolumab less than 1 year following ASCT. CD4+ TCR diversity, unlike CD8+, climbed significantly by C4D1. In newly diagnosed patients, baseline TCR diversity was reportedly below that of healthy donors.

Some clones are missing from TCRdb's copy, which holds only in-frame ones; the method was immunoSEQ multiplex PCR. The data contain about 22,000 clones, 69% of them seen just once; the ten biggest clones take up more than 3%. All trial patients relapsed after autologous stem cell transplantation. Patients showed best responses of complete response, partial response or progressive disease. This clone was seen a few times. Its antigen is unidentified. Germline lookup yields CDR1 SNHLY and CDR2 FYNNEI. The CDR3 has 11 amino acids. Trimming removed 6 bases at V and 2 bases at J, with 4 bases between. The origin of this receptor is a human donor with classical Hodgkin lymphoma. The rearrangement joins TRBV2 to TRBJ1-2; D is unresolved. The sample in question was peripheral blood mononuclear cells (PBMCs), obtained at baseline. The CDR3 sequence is CASRNNYGYTF. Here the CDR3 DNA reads TGTGCCAGCAGGAACAACTATGGCTACACCTTC.